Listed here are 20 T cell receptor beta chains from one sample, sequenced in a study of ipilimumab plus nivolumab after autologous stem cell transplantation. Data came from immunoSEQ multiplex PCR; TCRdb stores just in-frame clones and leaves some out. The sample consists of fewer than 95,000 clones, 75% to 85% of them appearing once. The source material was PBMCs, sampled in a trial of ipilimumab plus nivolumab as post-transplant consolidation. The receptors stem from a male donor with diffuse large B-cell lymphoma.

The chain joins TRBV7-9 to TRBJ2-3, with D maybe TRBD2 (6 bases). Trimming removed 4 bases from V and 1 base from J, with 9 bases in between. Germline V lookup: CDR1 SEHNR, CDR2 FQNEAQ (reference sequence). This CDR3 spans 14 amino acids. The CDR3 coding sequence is TGTGCCAGCAGCTCGGGACTCGGCACAGATACGCAGTATTTT. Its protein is CASSSGLGTDTQYF.

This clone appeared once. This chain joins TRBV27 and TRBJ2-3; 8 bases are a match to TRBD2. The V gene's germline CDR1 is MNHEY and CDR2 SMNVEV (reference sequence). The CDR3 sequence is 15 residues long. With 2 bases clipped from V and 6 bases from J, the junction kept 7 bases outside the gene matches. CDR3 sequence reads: CASSLLVAGGDTQYF. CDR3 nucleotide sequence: TGTGCCAGCAGTTTACTAGTCGCGGGGGGTGATACGCAGTATTTT.

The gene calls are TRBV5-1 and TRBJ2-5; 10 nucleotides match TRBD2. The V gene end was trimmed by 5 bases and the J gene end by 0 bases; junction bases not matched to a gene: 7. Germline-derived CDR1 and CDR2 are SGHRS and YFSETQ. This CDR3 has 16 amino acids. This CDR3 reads CASRPLAGRYQETQYF. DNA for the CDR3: TGCGCCAGCAGACCACTAGCGGGGCGCTACCAAGAGACCCAGTACTTC. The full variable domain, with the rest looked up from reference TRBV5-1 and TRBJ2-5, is KAGVTQTPRYLIKTRGQQVTLSCSPISGHRSVSWYQQTPGQGLQFLFEYFSETQRNKGNFPGRFSGRQFSNSRSEMNVSTLELGDSALYLCASRPLAGRYQETQYFGPGTRLLVL.

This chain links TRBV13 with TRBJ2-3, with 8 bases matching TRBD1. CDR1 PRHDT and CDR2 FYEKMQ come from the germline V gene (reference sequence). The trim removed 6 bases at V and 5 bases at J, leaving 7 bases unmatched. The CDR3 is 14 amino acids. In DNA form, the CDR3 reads TGTGCCAGCAGTCATACAGGGGGAGGAGATACGCAGTATTTT. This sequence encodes CASSHTGGGDTQYF. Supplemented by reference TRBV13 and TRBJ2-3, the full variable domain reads AAGVIQSPRHLIKEKRETATLKCYPIPRHDTVYWYQQGPGQDPQFLISFYEKMQSDKGSIPDRFSAQQFSDYHSELNMSSLELGDSALYFCASSHTGGGDTQYFGPGTRLTVL.

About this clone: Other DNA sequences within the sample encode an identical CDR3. In DNA form, the CDR3 reads TGTGCCAGCACTAGCGGATACACCGGGGAGCTGTTTTTT. It specifies CASTSGYTGELFF. V is TRBV4-2 and J is TRBJ2-2; 7 bases map to TRBD2. The CDR3 contains 13 residues. Germline trimming cut 7 bases from V and 3 bases from J; bases unmatched to any gene: 2. CDR1 is LGHNA, CDR2 YNFKEQ, per germline.

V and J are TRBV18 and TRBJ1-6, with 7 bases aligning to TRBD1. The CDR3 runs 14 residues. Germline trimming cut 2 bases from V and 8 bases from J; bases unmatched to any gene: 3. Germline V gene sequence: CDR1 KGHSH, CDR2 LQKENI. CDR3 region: CASSPGQDHSPLHF. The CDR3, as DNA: TGTGCCAGCTCACCAGGACAGGATCATTCACCCCTCCACTTT.

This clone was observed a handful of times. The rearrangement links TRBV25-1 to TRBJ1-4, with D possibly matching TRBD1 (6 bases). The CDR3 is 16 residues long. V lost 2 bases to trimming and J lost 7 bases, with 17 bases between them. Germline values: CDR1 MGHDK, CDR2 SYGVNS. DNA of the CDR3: TGTGCCAGCAGTGAAATTAGTCCTGGAGGGGGTGAAAAACTGTTTTTT. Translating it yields CASSEISPGGGEKLFF.

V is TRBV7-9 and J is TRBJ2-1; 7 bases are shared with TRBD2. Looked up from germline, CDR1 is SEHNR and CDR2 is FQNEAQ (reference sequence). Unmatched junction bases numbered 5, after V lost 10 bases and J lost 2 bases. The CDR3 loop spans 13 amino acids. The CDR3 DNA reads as TGTGCCATAAGAGGACTAGCCTACAATGAGCAGTTCTTC. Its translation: CAIRGLAYNEQFF.

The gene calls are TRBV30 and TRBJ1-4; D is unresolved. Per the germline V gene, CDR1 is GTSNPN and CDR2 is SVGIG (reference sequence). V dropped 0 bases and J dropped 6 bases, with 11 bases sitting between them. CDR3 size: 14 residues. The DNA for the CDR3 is TGTGCCTGGAGTGTTATGGTAATCGATGAAAAACTGTTTTTT. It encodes CAWSVMVIDEKLFF. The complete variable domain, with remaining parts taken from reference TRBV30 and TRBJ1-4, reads SQTIHQWPATLVQPVGSPLSLECTVEGTSNPNLYWYRQAAGRGLQLLFYSVGIGQISSEVPQNLSASRPQDRQFILSSKKLLLSDSGFYLCAWSVMVIDEKLFFGSGTQLSVL.

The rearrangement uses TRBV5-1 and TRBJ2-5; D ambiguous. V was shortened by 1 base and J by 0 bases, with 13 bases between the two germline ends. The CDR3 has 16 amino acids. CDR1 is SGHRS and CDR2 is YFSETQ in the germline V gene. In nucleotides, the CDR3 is TGCGCCAGCAGCTTGATGAGCTTCCAGTACCAAGAGACCCAGTACTTC. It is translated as CASSLMSFQYQETQYF.

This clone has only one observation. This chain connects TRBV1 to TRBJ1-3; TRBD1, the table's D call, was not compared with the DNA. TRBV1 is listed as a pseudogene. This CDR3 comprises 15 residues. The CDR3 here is CTSSQDYRQGYTIYF. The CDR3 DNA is TGCACCAGCAGCCAAGACTATCGACAGGGCTACACCATATATTTT.

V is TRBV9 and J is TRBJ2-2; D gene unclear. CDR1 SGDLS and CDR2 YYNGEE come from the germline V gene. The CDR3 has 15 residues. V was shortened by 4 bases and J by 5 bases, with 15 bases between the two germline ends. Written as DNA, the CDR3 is TGTGCCAGCAGCCCCCGGGCCCTGGGGACCGGGGAGCTGTTTTTT. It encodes CASSPRALGTGELFF.

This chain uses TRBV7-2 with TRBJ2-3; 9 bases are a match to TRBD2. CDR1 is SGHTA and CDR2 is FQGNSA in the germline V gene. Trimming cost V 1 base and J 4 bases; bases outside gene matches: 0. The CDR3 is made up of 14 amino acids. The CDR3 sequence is CASSLGGGADTQYF. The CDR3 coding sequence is TGTGCCAGCAGCTTAGGCGGGGGGGCAGATACGCAGTATTTT.

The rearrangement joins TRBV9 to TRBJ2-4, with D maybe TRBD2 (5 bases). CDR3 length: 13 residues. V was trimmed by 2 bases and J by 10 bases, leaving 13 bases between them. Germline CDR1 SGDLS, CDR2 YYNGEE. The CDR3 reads CASSVGTEVIQYF. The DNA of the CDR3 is TGTGCCAGCAGCGTCGGCACGGAGGTGATTCAGTACTTC. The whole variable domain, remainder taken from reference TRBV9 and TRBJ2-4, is DSGVTQTPKHLITATGQRVTLRCSPRSGDLSVYWYQQSLDQGLQFLIQYYNGEERAKGNILERFSAQQFPDLHSELNLSSLELGDSALYFCASSVGTEVIQYFGAGTRLSVL.

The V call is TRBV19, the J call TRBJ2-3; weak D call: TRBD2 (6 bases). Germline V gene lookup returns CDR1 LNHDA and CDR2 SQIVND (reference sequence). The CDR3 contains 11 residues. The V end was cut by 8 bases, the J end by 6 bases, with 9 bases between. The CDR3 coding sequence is TGTGCCAGTCTCCGGGGGGATACGCAGTATTTT. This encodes CASLRGDTQYF.

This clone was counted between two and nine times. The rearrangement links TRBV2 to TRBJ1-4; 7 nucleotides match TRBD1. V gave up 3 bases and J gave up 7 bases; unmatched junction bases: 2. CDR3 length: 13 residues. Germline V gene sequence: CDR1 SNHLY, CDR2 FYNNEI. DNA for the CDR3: TGTGCCAGCAGTGACCCAGGGGGTGAAAAACTGTTTTTT. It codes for CASSDPGGEKLFF. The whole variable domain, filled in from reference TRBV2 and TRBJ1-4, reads EPEVTQTPSHQVTQMGQEVILRCVPISNHLYFYWYRQILGQKVEFLVSFYNNEISEKSEIFDDQFSVERPDGSNFTLKIRSTKLEDSAMYFCASSDPGGEKLFFGSGTQLSVL.

The CDR3 loop reads CSVFGHPSGPDTQYF. In DNA form, the CDR3 reads TGCAGCGTCTTCGGACACCCCTCGGGTCCAGATACGCAGTATTTT. The gene calls are TRBV29-1 and TRBJ2-3; D is perhaps TRBD1 (5 bases). V lost 6 bases and J 4 bases, leaving 20 bases between the germline ends. This CDR3 has 15 amino acids. Germline V lookup: CDR1 SQVTM, CDR2 ANQGSEA.

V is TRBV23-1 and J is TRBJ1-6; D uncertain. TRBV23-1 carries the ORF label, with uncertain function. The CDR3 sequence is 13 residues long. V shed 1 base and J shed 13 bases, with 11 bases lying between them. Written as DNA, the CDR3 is TGCGCCAGCAGTCAATTAGACCCCCCTCCCCTCCACTTT. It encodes CASSQLDPPPLHF.

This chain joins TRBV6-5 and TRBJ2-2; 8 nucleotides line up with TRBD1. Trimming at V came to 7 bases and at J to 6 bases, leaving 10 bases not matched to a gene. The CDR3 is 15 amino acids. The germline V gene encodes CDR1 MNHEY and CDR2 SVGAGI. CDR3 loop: CASTPRQGTSGELFF. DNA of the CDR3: TGTGCCAGCACCCCGAGACAGGGGACATCCGGGGAGCTGTTTTTT.

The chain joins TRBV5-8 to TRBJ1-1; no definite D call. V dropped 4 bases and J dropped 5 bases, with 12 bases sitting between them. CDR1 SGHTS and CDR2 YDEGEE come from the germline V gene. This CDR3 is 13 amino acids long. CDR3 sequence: CASSTRGRTEAFF. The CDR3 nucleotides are TGTGCCAGCAGCACAAGAGGGAGGACTGAAGCTTTCTTT.